This T cell receptor beta chain appears in the sequencing data of a study of cytomegalovirus exposure and HLA in healthy donors. Whole-study results and caveats: Most TCR sequences were uncommon, yet certain public TCRs appeared in many donors. Cytomegalovirus status was reportedly diagnosed by the classifier with high sensitivity and specificity.

PCR amplification relied on 60 Vbeta primers (plus 13 Jbeta primers). The table came from immunoSEQ multiplex PCR; TCRdb's copy has only in-frame clones and leaves some out. Of 200,000 to 250,000 clones listed, around 76% were seen once; the top ten hold 0.63%. As regards this clone: Its antigen remains unknown.

Sequencing was done on a sample of PBMCs. This clonotype was sampled from a man aged 18 to 30 in good health and CMV-seronegative.

In nucleotides, the CDR3 is TGTGCCAGCAGCTTTCGGACTAGCGGGAGATCCACAGATACGCAGTATTTT. Translating gives CASSFRTSGRSTDTQYF. This chain links TRBV11-3 with TRBJ2-3, with TRBD2 matching over 13 bases. Looked up from germline, CDR1 is SGHNT and CDR2 is YENEEA. J lost 2 bases, V lost 3 bases, and 5 bases had no gene match. This CDR3 comprises 17 residues.